These 2 T cell receptor beta chains originate from one sample sequenced in a study of T cells in Graves' hyperthyroidism and ophthalmopathy. RNA transcripts yielded amplified TCR beta CDR3 regions. HTBI primers were the set used in a first-round RT-PCR of the TCR CDR3. Each CDR3 protein is one row after TCRdb ran MiXCR on the multiplex PCR reads. The table includes 400,000 or so distinct CDR3 sequences, roughly 15% detected once. Sequenced: blood. The receptor set was obtained from a woman aged 25 to 39 with Graves' ophthalmopathy.

In its sample, this clonotype was seen many times. V gene TRBV18 combines with J gene TRBJ1-1; 7 positions match TRBD1. The CDR3 consists of 15 residues. V lost 7 bases and J lost 5; bases outside the gene matches: 13. Germline CDR1 and CDR2: KGHSH and LQKENI. CDR3 coding DNA: TGTGCCAGCTTCCCCTCACAGGGGAAGGGTACTGAAGCTTTCTTT. This codes for CASFPSQGKGTEAFF. The full variable domain, with the rest looked up from reference TRBV18 and TRBJ1-1, is NAGVMQNPRHLVRRRGQEARLRCSPMKGHSHVYWYRQLPEEGLKFMVYLQKENIIDESGMPKERFSAEFPKEGPSILRIQQVVRGDSAAYFCASFPSQGKGTEAFFGQGTRLTVV.

In this sample, this clonotype turned up many times. The V call is TRBV20-1, the J call TRBJ2-7; 9 bases align to TRBD2. In germline, CDR1 is DFQATT, CDR2 SNEGSKA (reference sequence). The CDR3 is 14 amino acids. V lost 1 base and J lost 4; bases outside the gene matches: 5. In nucleotides, the CDR3 is TGCAGTGCTAGAGCTGGAAGCGGGGGGTACGAGCAGTACTTC. Residues: CSARAGSGGYEQYF.